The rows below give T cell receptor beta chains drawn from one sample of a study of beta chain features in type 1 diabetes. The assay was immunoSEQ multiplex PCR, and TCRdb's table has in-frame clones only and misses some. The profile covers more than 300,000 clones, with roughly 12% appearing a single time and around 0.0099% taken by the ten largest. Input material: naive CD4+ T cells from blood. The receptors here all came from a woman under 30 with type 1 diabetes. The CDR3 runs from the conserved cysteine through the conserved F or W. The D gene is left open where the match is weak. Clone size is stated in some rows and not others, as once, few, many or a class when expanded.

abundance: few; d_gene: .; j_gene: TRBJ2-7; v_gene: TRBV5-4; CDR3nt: TGTGCCAGCAGCTTGGACTTACGAACCTACGAGCAGTACTTC; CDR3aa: CASSLDLRTYEQYF
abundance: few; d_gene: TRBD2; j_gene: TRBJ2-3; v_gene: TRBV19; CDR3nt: TGTGCCAGTAAAGAGCTAGCGGGGGGACCAGATACGCAGTATTTT; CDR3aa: CASKELAGGPDTQYF
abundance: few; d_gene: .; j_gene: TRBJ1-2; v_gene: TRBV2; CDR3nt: TGTGCCAGCACCCAGGAGGGTGGCTACACCTTC; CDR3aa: CASTQEGGYTF
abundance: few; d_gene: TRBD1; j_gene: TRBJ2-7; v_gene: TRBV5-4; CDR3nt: TGTGCCAGCAGCTTCTATCGTTCAGGGGGTGACGAGCAGTACTTC; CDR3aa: CASSFYRSGGDEQYF
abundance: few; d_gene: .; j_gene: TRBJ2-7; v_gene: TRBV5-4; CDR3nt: TGTGCCAGCAGCTTGAGGCGGGACTACGAGCAGTACTTC; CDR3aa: CASSLRRDYEQYF
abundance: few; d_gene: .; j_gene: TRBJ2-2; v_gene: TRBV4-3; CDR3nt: TGCGCCAGCAGCCAAGATCCACTCACCGGGGAGCTGTTTTTT; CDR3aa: CASSQDPLTGELFF
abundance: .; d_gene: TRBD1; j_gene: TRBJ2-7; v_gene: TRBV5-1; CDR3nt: TGCGCCAGCAGCTTACAGGGGGCACCTTACGAGCAGTACTTC; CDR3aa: CASSLQGAPYEQYF
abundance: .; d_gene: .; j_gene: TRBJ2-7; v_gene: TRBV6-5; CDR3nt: TGTGCCAGCACCGGGACCTACGAGCAGTACTTC; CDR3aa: CASTGTYEQYF
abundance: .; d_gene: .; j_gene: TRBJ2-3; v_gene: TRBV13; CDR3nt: TGTGCCAGCAGCACCCTGAGGGCTAAAGATACGCAGTATTTT; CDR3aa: CASSTLRAKDTQYF
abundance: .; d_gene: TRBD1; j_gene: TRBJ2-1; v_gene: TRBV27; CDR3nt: TGTGCCAGCAGTCTCAGGGGACAGCCCAGAAATGAGCAGTTCTTC; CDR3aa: CASSLRGQPRNEQFF
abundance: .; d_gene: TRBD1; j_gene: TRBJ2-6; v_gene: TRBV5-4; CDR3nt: TGTGCCAGCAGCTTCAAGACAGGGGGCTCTGGGGCCAACGTCCTGACTTTC; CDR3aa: CASSFKTGGSGANVLTF
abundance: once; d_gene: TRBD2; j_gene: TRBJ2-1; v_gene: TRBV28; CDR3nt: TGTGCCAGCAGTTTACTACCGGGACTAGCGGATTACAATGAGCAGTTCTTC; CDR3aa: CASSLLPGLADYNEQFF
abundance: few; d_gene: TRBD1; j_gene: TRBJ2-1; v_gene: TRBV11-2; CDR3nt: TGTGCCAGCAGCTTAGTTCCCTTACAGGGGGGTAGATCAAATGAGCAGTTCTTC; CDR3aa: CASSLVPLQGGRSNEQFF
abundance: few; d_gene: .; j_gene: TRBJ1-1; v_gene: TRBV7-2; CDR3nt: TGTGCCAGCAGGCGGGGGGGGACGGACACTGAAGCTTTCTTT; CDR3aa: CASRRGGTDTEAFF
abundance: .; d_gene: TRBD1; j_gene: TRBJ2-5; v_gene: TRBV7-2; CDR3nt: TGTGCCAGCAGCTTCACAGGGGTAGAGACCCAGTACTTC; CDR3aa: CASSFTGVETQYF
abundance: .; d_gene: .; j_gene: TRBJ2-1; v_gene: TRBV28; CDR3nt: TGTGCCAGCAGACCCCCCACAGGCTACAATGAGCAGTTCTTC; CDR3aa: CASRPPTGYNEQFF
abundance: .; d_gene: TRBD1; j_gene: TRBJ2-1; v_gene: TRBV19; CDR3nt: TGTGCCAGTAGGGTGACAGGGCAGGTTTACAATGAGCAGTTCTTC; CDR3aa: CASRVTGQVYNEQFF
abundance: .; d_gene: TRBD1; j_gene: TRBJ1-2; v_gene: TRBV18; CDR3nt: TGTGCCAGCTCACCAACGGATGGGACAGGGTTCCCTGGTGGCTACACCTTC; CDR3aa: CASSPTDGTGFPGGYTF
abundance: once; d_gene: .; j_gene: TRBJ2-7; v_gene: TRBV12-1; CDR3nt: TGTGCCAACCGGGAGGGCCGCGAGCAGTACTTC; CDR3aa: CANREGREQYF
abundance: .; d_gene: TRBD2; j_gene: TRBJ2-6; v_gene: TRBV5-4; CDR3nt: TGTGCCAGCAGCCCCCCGACTAGCGGGAGTACTGGGGCCAACGTCCTGACTTTC; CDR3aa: CASSPPTSGSTGANVLTF
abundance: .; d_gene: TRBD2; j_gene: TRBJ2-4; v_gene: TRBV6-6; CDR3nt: TGTGCCAGCAGTTCCCATAGCGGGGGGTACATTCAGTACTTC; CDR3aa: CASSSHSGGYIQYF
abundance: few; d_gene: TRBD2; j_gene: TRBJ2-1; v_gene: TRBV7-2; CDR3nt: TGTGCCAGCAGCAAAGTAGCGGGGGGTTACAATGAGCAGTTCTTC; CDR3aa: CASSKVAGGYNEQFF
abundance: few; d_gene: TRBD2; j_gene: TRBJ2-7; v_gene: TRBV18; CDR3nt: TGTGCCAGCTCAACGTGGACTAGCGTCTCCTACGAGCAGTACTTC; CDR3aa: CASSTWTSVSYEQYF
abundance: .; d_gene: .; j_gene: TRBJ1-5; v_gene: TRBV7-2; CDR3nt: TGTGCCAGCAGCCTGGAGGGTGGCAATCAGCCCCAGCATTTT; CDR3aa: CASSLEGGNQPQHF
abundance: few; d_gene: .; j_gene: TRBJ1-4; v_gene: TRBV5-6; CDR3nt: TGTGCCAGCAGCTTGGCGGTAACTAATGAAAAACTGTTTTTT; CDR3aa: CASSLAVTNEKLFF
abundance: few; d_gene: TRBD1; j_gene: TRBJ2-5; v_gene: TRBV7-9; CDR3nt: TGTGCCAGCAGCACGGGACAGGGGCACCAAGAGACCCAGTACTTC; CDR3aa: CASSTGQGHQETQYF
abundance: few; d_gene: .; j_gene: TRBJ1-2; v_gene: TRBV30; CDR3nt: TGTGCCTGGAGTCCAGGGGACTATGGCTACACCTTC; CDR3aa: CAWSPGDYGYTF
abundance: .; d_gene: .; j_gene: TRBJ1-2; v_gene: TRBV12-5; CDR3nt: TGTGCTAGTGGTCCGCAGGGGTATGGCTACACCTTC; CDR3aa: CASGPQGYGYTF
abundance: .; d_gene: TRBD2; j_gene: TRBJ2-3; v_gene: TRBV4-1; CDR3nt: TGCGCCAGCAGCCCCTCTAGCGGGAGCACAGATACGCAGTATTTT; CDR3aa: CASSPSSGSTDTQYF